A single sample is the source of the 9 T cell receptor beta chains below, sequenced in a study of radiotherapy plus CTLA-4 blockade in lung cancer. The repertoire was sequenced with immunoSEQ multiplex PCR; TCRdb's copy has only in-frame clones and lacks some. This repertoire shows 53,000 or so clones, around 77% found once; its top ten account for approximately 12%. The material was peripheral blood, obtained from a patient treated with radiotherapy plus ipilimumab. The receptors come from a human donor with non-small cell lung cancer who had stable disease on radiotherapy plus ipilimumab.

The V call is TRBV6-5, the J call TRBJ2-7; D is uncertain. The V and J ends lost 0 bases and 5 bases respectively, with 11 bases between them. The germline gives CDR1 MNHEY, CDR2 SVGAGI. This CDR3 is 14 amino acids long. The CDR3 loop reads CASSYSTVGDEQYF. For the CDR3, the DNA is TGTGCCAGCAGTTACTCTACCGTTGGCGACGAGCAGTACTTC.

The chain links TRBV7-2 to TRBJ2-5, with 7 bases aligning to TRBD2. Germline CDR1 is SGHTA and CDR2 is FQGNSA. The CDR3 runs 14 residues. J gave up 2 bases and V 6 bases, and 6 bases lay outside the gene matches. The CDR3 DNA follows: TGTGCCAGCAGTCGACTCGGGGGGCAAGAGACCCAGTACTTC. Its protein is CASSRLGGQETQYF.

The V call is TRBV5-6, the J call TRBJ1-2; possible D gene TRBD1, 6 bases. Germline V lookup: CDR1 SGHDT, CDR2 YYEEEE. The CDR3 covers 13 residues. Trimming stripped 4 bases from V and 8 bases from J, with 15 bases between. This CDR3 is CASSPYRVKGYTF. The CDR3 DNA reads as TGTGCCAGCAGCCCTTACAGGGTCAAAGGCTACACCTTC.

V gene TRBV27 combines with J gene TRBJ2-2; D is ambiguous. The germline V gene has CDR1 MNHEY and CDR2 SMNVEV (reference sequence). V lost 6 bases, J lost 3 bases, and 11 bases lay in between. There are 14 residues in the CDR3. In DNA, the CDR3 is TGTGCCAGCAGGGCCCTCCTCGACACCGGGGAGCTGTTTTTT. Protein product: CASRALLDTGELFF.

The chain is built from TRBV7-8 and TRBJ1-5; D might be TRBD1 (5 bases). Per the germline V gene, CDR1 is SGHVS and CDR2 is FQNEAQ. The germline V and J ends were trimmed by 1 base and 0 bases, with 7 bases remaining between them. This CDR3 spans 15 amino acids. The CDR3 is CASSLEGYSNQPQHF. The CDR3 nucleotides are TGTGCCAGCAGCTTAGAGGGGTATAGCAATCAGCCCCAGCATTTT.

V gene TRBV27 combines with J gene TRBJ1-5; D remains ambiguous. V shed 0 bases and J shed 0 bases, with 9 bases lying between them. Per the germline V gene, CDR1 is MNHEY and CDR2 is SMNVEV (reference sequence). The length of the CDR3 is 16 residues. The CDR3 nucleotides are TGTGCCAGCAGTTTATCTGGGCAACCTAGCAATCAGCCCCAGCATTTT. Its translation is CASSLSGQPSNQPQHF.

This clone is a singleton in its sample. This chain connects TRBV18 to TRBJ2-2, with no clear D. Germline V CDR1 and CDR2: KGHSH, LQKENI. Deletions cut 3 bases from V and 6 bases from J, with 5 bases between. CDR3 length: 12 amino acids. Written as DNA, the CDR3 is TGTGCCAGCTCACCGCGGCCCGGGGAGCTGTTTTTT. It specifies CASSPRPGELFF.

The rearrangement joins TRBV13 to TRBJ1-1; D perhaps matches TRBD1 (6 bases). The CDR3 runs 14 residues. Germline assignment: CDR1 PRHDT and CDR2 FYEKMQ (reference sequence). Between the trimmed V and J ends, which lost 5 bases and 5 bases, there was a span of 15 bases. The CDR3 region has the DNA TGTGCCAGCAGCGCCCAACAGGGAGTAACTGAAGCTTTCTTT. This codes for CASSAQQGVTEAFF. Together with reference TRBV13 and TRBJ1-1, the CDR3 gives the full variable domain: AAGVIQSPRHLIKEKRETATLKCYPIPRHDTVYWYQQGPGQDPQFLISFYEKMQSDKGSIPDRFSAQQFSDYHSELNMSSLELGDSALYFCASSAQQGVTEAFFGQGTRLTVV.

This clone was recorded a few times. This rearrangement joins TRBV6-6 to TRBJ2-2; 7 nucleotides align to TRBD1. J was trimmed by 3 bases and V by 4 bases; bases with no gene match: 2. The V gene's germline CDR1 is MNHNY and CDR2 SVGAGI (reference sequence). This CDR3 contains 14 residues. The CDR3 region is CASSSTGYTGELFF. CDR3 nucleotide sequence: TGTGCCAGCAGTTCGACAGGGTACACCGGGGAGCTGTTTTTT.